These 25 T cell receptor beta chains originate from one sample sequenced in a study of cytotoxic CD8 clonotypes in ibrutinib-treated CLL. Profiled with immunoSEQ multiplex PCR; TCRdb holds only in-frame clones, not every one. The sample includes over 130,000 clones, 80% of them seen just once. This specimen was PBMCs, taken after 36 months of ibrutinib treatment. The source is a human donor with chronic lymphocytic leukemia.

The genes are TRBV10-2 and TRBJ1-1; 7 positions match TRBD1. The CDR3 is 13 amino acids. V lost 7 bases and J lost 7; bases outside the gene matches: 9. Germline V CDR1 and CDR2: WSHSY, SAAADI. CDR3 coding DNA: TGCGCCAGCACCCCGACAGGGAAGGGTGAAGCTTTCTTT. Encoded protein: CASTPTGKGEAFF.

The chain joins TRBV6-5 to TRBJ2-1, with a tentative D call TRBD1 (6 bases). The CDR3 sequence is 15 residues long. CDR1 and CDR2 from the germline V gene are MNHEY and SVGAGI. The V gene lost 5 bases and the J gene lost 0 bases, with 11 bases spanning the gap. The CDR3 nucleotides are TGTGCCAGCAGTAATACAGGGAGCTCCTACAATGAGCAGTTCTTC. It specifies CASSNTGSSYNEQFF.

The gene calls are TRBV19 and TRBJ1-2, with unresolved D. With 7 bases removed from V and 4 bases from J, the gap between germline ends came to 13 bases. Germline V gene sequence: CDR1 LNHDA, CDR2 SQIVND (reference sequence). There are 13 residues in the CDR3. The CDR3 coding sequence is TGTGCCAGTACCCTCCGGCGGTCCTATGGCTACACCTTC. This codes for CASTLRRSYGYTF.

This clone was seen only a few times. V usage is TRBV29-1 and J usage is TRBJ1-1; D not certain. The V end was cut by 4 bases, the J end by 5 bases, with 14 bases between. Germline V lookup: CDR1 SQVTM, CDR2 ANQGSEA. The CDR3 is 13 amino acids. The CDR3 region has the DNA TGCAGCGTTGGAGATGGGCGAAATACTGAAGCTTTCTTT. It codes for CSVGDGRNTEAFF.

The rearrangement links TRBV30 to TRBJ2-3; possibly TRBD1 or TRBD2 for D (5 bases each). Germline-derived CDR1 and CDR2 are GTSNPN and SVGIG (reference sequence). The CDR3 loop spans 15 amino acids. Trimming took 0 bases from V and 6 from J, leaving 16 bases between them. The CDR3 sequence is CAWSVQASLADTQYF. Here the CDR3 DNA reads TGTGCCTGGAGTGTACAGGCTAGCTTAGCCGATACGCAGTATTTT.

The chain links TRBV11-2 to TRBJ2-3, with a possible D match to TRBD2 (7 bases). Trimming removed 4 bases at V and 7 bases at J, with 12 bases between. Per the germline V gene, CDR1 is SGHAT and CDR2 is FQNNGV. There are 13 residues in the CDR3. The CDR3 is CASSWPGGNTQYF. The CDR3 DNA sequence: TGTGCCAGCAGCTGGCCGGGGGGCAATACGCAGTATTTT.

The chain uses TRBV28 and TRBJ1-4; D is unresolved. This CDR3 spans 17 amino acids. Trimming left V 2 bases short and J 0 bases short, with 13 bases between. Germline assignment: CDR1 MDHEN and CDR2 SYDVKM. The CDR3 DNA reads TGTGCCAGCAGTTTAGTGAGACGAGGTGCAACTAATGAAAAACTGTTTTTT. Translating it yields CASSLVRRGATNEKLFF.

V gene TRBV25-1 combines with J gene TRBJ2-2, with TRBD2 matching 8 bases. The CDR3 has 15 amino acids. After removal of 8 bases from V and 0 bases from J, the junction contained 5 bases not matched to a gene. CDR1 and CDR2 from the germline V gene are MGHDK and SYGVNS. CDR3 sequence (DNA): TGTGCCAGCGGGCCGGGACTAGCGAACACCGGGGAGCTGTTTTTT. Protein sequence: CASGPGLANTGELFF.

The rearrangement links TRBV7-3 to TRBJ2-1; D assignment may be TRBD1 or TRBD2 (6 bases each). The CDR3 extends over 15 amino acids. Germline V lookup: CDR1 SGHTA, CDR2 FQGTGA. With 4 bases removed from V and 2 bases from J, the gap between germline ends came to 12 bases. The CDR3 reads CASSWGGTTYNEQFF. The CDR3 DNA reads as TGTGCCAGCAGCTGGGGCGGGACAACCTACAATGAGCAGTTCTTC.

This clone turned up a few times. This chain joins TRBV2 and TRBJ1-2, with D perhaps TRBD1 (5 bases). The CDR3 spans 13 residues. V lost 6 bases to trimming and J lost 4 bases, with 12 bases between them. Germline V lookup: CDR1 SNHLY, CDR2 FYNNEI. In DNA form, the CDR3 reads TGTGCCAGCAGGGTAGACAGAAGCTATGGCTACACCTTC. Protein sequence: CASRVDRSYGYTF.

The chain is built from TRBV19 and TRBJ1-1; 7 nucleotides line up with TRBD1. Germline CDR1 LNHDA, CDR2 SQIVND (reference sequence). Unmatched junction bases numbered 5, after V lost 3 bases and J lost 7 bases. The CDR3 has 13 amino acids. CDR3 coding DNA: TGTGCCAGTAGTATGAGGGCAGGGGGTGAAGCTTTCTTT. Translation: CASSMRAGGEAFF.

This clone has just a few counts. This chain links TRBV30 with TRBJ2-7, with D maybe TRBD2 (6 bases). The CDR3 contains 13 residues. Germline CDR1 GTSNPN, CDR2 SVGIG (reference sequence). V was pared by 5 bases and J by 8 bases, with 19 bases between. As DNA, the CDR3 is TGTGCCTGGGACCTATCGGGAGCCGCCCAGCAGTACTTC. It is translated as CAWDLSGAAQQYF.

V is TRBV7-2 and J is TRBJ2-1, with D unresolved. V was shortened by 8 bases and J by 4 bases, with 15 bases between the two germline ends. This CDR3 comprises 14 residues. Germline assignment: CDR1 SGHTA and CDR2 FQGNSA. CDR3 amino acids: CASGLVRRYNEQFF. CDR3 nucleotide sequence: TGTGCCAGCGGGCTTGTGCGGCGATACAATGAGCAGTTCTTC.

V usage is TRBV15 and J usage is TRBJ2-4; possibly TRBD2 for D (7 bases). Germline-derived CDR1 and CDR2 are LNHNV and YYDKDF (reference sequence). CDR3 length equals 19 residues. The germline V and J ends were trimmed by 5 bases and 1 base, with 24 bases remaining between them. This CDR3 is CATSFPIVGGPGAKNIQYF. The CDR3 nucleotides read TGTGCCACCAGCTTTCCTATCGTCGGGGGGCCAGGGGCCAAAAACATTCAGTACTTC.

The V call is TRBV20-1, the J call TRBJ2-1; the match to TRBD1 covers 9 bases. The trim removed 6 bases at V and 13 bases at J, leaving 7 bases unmatched. CDR3 length: 11 amino acids. Germline V CDR1 and CDR2: DFQATT, SNEGSKA (reference sequence). This CDR3 is CSANPTGGQFF. CDR3 sequence (DNA): TGCAGTGCCAACCCGACAGGGGGACAGTTCTTC.

The chain employs TRBV21-1 and TRBJ1-5; the table's D call TRBD1 went unverified against the DNA. TRBV21-1 is annotated as a pseudogene. The CDR3 loop spans 16 amino acids. In nucleotides, the CDR3 is TGTGCCAGCAGCGACAGTCTCTTCGATAGAGATCAGCCCCAGCATTTT. This translates into CASSDSLFDRDQPQHF.

The chain uses TRBV4-1 and TRBJ2-1; 8 bases are shared with TRBD2. The germline gives CDR1 MGHRA, CDR2 YSYEKL. The CDR3 has 18 residues. With 1 base clipped from V and 1 base from J, the junction kept 9 bases outside the gene matches. The CDR3, as DNA: TGCGCCAGCAGCCAAGTCGATATGGGACTAGTATCCTACAATGAGCAGTTCTTC. Encoded protein: CASSQVDMGLVSYNEQFF.

The DNA for the CDR3 is TGTGCCAGCAGTTATGGGTATAGCAATCAGCCCCAGCATTTT. It yields the protein CASSYGYSNQPQHF. This chain connects TRBV27 to TRBJ1-5; no definite D call. The CDR3 covers 14 residues. The V end lost 4 bases, the J end lost 0 bases, and 7 bases lay between the germline ends. Germline values: CDR1 MNHEY, CDR2 SMNVEV (reference sequence).

The rearrangement uses TRBV28 and TRBJ2-3; TRBD2 agrees at 12 bases. CDR1 and CDR2 (germline): MDHEN, SYDVKM. J gave up 4 bases and V 6 bases, and 5 bases lay outside the gene matches. CDR3 length equals 15 residues. The CDR3 nucleotides are TGTGCCAGCAGCCAACTAGCGGGGGGTGCAGATACGCAGTATTTT. This codes for CASSQLAGGADTQYF.

The chain carries TRBV6-7 and TRBJ1-1; 8 bases line up with TRBD1. TRBV6-7 is an open reading frame whose function is uncertain. Trimming cost V 8 bases and J 4 bases; bases outside gene matches: 6. There are 13 residues in the CDR3. CDR3 amino acids: CASQGARGTEAFF. For the CDR3, the DNA is TGTGCCAGCCAGGGGGCAAGAGGCACTGAAGCTTTCTTT.

The V call is TRBV28, the J call TRBJ1-2, with 10 bases aligning to TRBD1. Germline CDR1 and CDR2: MDHEN and SYDVKM. The ends lost 7 bases at V and 5 bases at J; junction bases unmatched: 4. This CDR3 region has 13 residues. Here the CDR3 reads CASNDRGRYGYTF. As DNA, the CDR3 is TGTGCCAGCAACGACAGGGGGCGATATGGCTACACCTTC.

This clone was seen a few times. The CDR3 coding sequence is TGTGCCAGCAGTTACGGGACAGGGAACGGGGAGCTGTTTTTT. Amino acids: CASSYGTGNGELFF. The rearrangement links TRBV6-5 to TRBJ2-2; 9 nucleotides line up with TRBD1. Losses at the gene ends were 2 bases for V and 7 bases for J; bases not matched to a gene: 2. Germline V gene lookup returns CDR1 MNHEY and CDR2 SVGAGI. This CDR3 comprises 14 residues.

The chain joins TRBV18 to TRBJ1-2; D not resolved. The germline CDR1 and CDR2 sequences are KGHSH and LQKENI. This CDR3 contains 18 residues. V lost 0 bases and J lost 0, with 17 bases in between. CDR3 nucleotides: TGTGCCAGCTCACCACCGGGCAGGCCTTTAACTACTAACTATGGCTACACCTTC. Amino acids: CASSPPGRPLTTNYGYTF.

The chain carries TRBV4-1 and TRBJ1-1; D not resolved. CDR3 size: 15 residues. V was shortened by 3 bases and J by 0 bases, with 11 bases between the two germline ends. Germline V gives CDR1 MGHRA, CDR2 YSYEKL. The CDR3 DNA sequence: TGCGCCAGCAGCCAGGGGAGGGAGGTGAACACTGAAGCTTTCTTT. It yields the protein CASSQGREVNTEAFF.

V usage is TRBV5-6 and J usage is TRBJ2-7; no reliable D call. CDR1 and CDR2 from the germline V gene are SGHDT and YYEEEE. The CDR3 runs 14 residues. Trimming stripped 4 bases from V and 3 bases from J, with 14 bases between. CDR3 DNA sequence: TGTGCCAGCAGCAATACACCTAGAAACTACGAGCAGTACTTC. Translated: CASSNTPRNYEQYF.